These 2 T cell receptor beta chains were sequenced from one sample in a study of post-analysis software for immune sequencing data. No cognate antigen is known for these TCRs. Broader study findings: In patients, about five TRBV segments were more frequent than in controls, with TRBV5-6, TRBV5-1 and TRBV20-1 among them.

The library was made from cDNA and included unique molecular identifiers. TCRdb re-derived calls from the PCR reads in MiXCR, one entry per CDR3 protein. This sample carries approximately 660,000 distinct CDR3 sequences, roughly three fifths of them seen once, and the ten largest clones take 11%. Sequencing was done on a sample of blood. These receptors were collected from a girl under 10 years old with multiple sclerosis.

The chain is built from TRBV5-6 and TRBJ1-4; D unclear. Trimming cost V 4 bases and J 14 bases, with 24 bases left between them. The CDR3 is 15 residues long. The V gene's germline CDR1 is SGHDT and CDR2 YYEEEE. The CDR3 DNA sequence: TGTGCCAGCAGCCCCCGCTTGAGGGCACGGTATTGCCTGTTTTTT. Residues: CASSPRLRARYCLFF.

This chain links TRBV29-1 with TRBJ2-5; 14 bases line up with TRBD2. CDR1 is SQVTM and CDR2 is ANQGSEA in the germline V gene. The J segment lost 4 bases and the V segment lost 4 bases, leaving 8 bases of the junction unmatched. This CDR3 spans 16 amino acids. The CDR3 region is CSVGEGTSGSRETQYF. CDR3 bases: TGCAGCGTTGGCGAAGGGACTAGCGGGAGCAGAGAGACCCAGTACTTC.